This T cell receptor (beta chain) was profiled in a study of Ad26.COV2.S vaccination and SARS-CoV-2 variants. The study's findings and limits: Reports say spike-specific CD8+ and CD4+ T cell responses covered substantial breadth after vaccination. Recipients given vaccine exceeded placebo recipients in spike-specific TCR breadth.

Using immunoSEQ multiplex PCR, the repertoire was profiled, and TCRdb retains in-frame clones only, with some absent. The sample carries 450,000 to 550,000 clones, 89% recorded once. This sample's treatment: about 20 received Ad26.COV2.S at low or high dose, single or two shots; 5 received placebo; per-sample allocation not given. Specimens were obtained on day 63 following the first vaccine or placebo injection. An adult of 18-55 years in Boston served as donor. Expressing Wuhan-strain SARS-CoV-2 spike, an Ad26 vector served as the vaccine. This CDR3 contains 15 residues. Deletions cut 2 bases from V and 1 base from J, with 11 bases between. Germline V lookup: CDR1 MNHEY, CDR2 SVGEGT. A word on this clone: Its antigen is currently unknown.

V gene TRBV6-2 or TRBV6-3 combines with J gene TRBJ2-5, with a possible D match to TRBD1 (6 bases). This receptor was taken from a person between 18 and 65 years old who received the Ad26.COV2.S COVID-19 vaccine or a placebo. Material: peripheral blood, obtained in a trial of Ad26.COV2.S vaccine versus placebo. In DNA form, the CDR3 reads TGTGCCAGCAGTTACGTGGGGGCGGCCCAAGAGACCCAGTACTTC. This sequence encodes CASSYVGAAQETQYF.